Listed below are T cell receptor beta chains from one sample, sequenced in a study of shared clonotypes between healthy human individuals. The assay was immunoSEQ multiplex PCR, and TCRdb's table has in-frame clones only and misses some. The sample lists about 2.2 million clones, 93% occurring once. Sequenced input: naive CD8+ T cells from PBMCs. The receptors originated from a man aged 18 to 30 in good health. Some clones in this sample may be carry-over from other donors' samples. Each CDR3 is given with its conserved first and last residue. Each record gives: clone size, CDR3 length, V gene, D gene, J gene, CDR3 DNA, CDR3 protein. A D gene is named only where the DNA matches it firmly. Clone sizes are given selectively: once, few, many, or a class where the clone is expanded.

.,15,TRBV7-8,.,TRBJ2-1,TGTGCCAGCAGCTGGAGGGTCCTTTCCTACAATGAGCAGTTCTTC,CASSWRVLSYNEQFF
.,13,TRBV27,.,TRBJ2-7,TGTGCCAGCAGTTTAGGACTTAGATACGAGCAGTACTTC,CASSLGLRYEQYF
.,17,TRBV9,.,TRBJ2-7,TGTGCCAGCAGCGTAGTTGCAGTTGGGCTAGCTTCCTACGAGCAGTACTTC,CASSVVAVGLASYEQYF
.,15,TRBV28,.,TRBJ1-5,TGTGCCAGCAGTTTATTCCGGGACACTAATCAGCCCCAGCATTTT,CASSLFRDTNQPQHF
once,14,TRBV6-5,.,TRBJ2-5,TGTGCCAGCAGTTACTCTGAGGCGTACGAGACCCAGTACTTC,CASSYSEAYETQYF
.,16,TRBV14,.,TRBJ1-4,TGTGCCAGCAGCCAAGTAGCTGGATCAACTAATGAAAAACTGTTTTTT,CASSQVAGSTNEKLFF
.,14,TRBV7-8,.,TRBJ2-1,TGTGCCAGCAGCTTAGGGACCAAATACAATGAGCAGTTCTTC,CASSLGTKYNEQFF
.,15,TRBV7-9,TRBD2,TRBJ2-1,TGTGCCAGCAGCCAGGGACTAGCGGAATATAATGAGCAGTTCTTC,CASSQGLAEYNEQFF
.,19,TRBV28,.,TRBJ2-7,TGTGCCAGCAGTTCCCCCAGGGGAAACCTGTTGAGGGGCTCCTACGAGCAGTACTTC,CASSSPRGNLLRGSYEQYF
once,14,TRBV9,.,TRBJ2-5,TGTGCCAGCAGCGTGTACCAGGGAGGCGAGACCCAGTACTTC,CASSVYQGGETQYF
.,16,TRBV5-4,TRBD2,TRBJ2-7,TGTGCCAGCAGCCGCGGACTAGCGGGAGTGGGCTACGAGCAGTACTTC,CASSRGLAGVGYEQYF
.,15,TRBV27,.,TRBJ1-1,TGTGCCAGCACCCTACAATGGGGGTGGGAGACTGAAGCTTTCTTT,CASTLQWGWETEAFF